This TCR beta chain was captured in a study of CD8 T cells in Susac syndrome. With random hexamers, reverse transcription was performed on roughly 0.5 to 1 ug of RNA. Across 54 Vbeta and 13 Jbeta, immunoSEQ multiplex PCR amplified TCR beta CDR3. TCRdb re-called the immunoSEQ multiplex PCR reads through MiXCR, storing one row per CDR3 protein. The table records around 270,000 distinct CDR3 sequences, 70% to 90% of them present only once. CDR3 length: 15 residues. Trimming cost V 1 base and J 4 bases; bases outside gene matches: 3. CDR1 and CDR2 from the germline V gene are LGHNA and YSLEER. The chain carries TRBV4-3 and TRBJ2-3; TRBD1 matches at 9 bases. The sample comprised CD8+ T cells from PBMCs. The receptor comes from a human donor with multiple sclerosis. The CDR3 spells CASSQGQGVADTQYF. Here the CDR3 DNA reads TGCGCCAGCAGCCAAGGACAGGGGGTCGCAGATACGCAGTATTTT.